This T cell receptor beta chain derives from a study of T-cell reconstitution after alpha-beta-depleted transplantation in children. This clonotype has just a few counts. Its target is unknown. Unique molecular identifiers were used to barcode this TCRbeta library. TCRdb reprocessed the PCR reads with MiXCR, giving one entry per CDR3 protein. Of more than 400,000 distinct CDR3 sequences in the sample, roughly 10% are singletons; the top ten hold 14%. Whole-study findings and limits: There were some patients whose high TCRbeta diversity at day 60 came from surviving recipient T cells and thymic progenitors. After transplant, at about two months, alpha-beta T cells were reportedly derived from several hundred expanded graft clones. Once a year had passed after transplant, T-cell counts and diversity came mostly from newly produced T cells.

The V gene lost 6 bases and the J gene lost 4 bases, with 6 bases spanning the gap. The V gene's germline CDR1 is DFQATT and CDR2 SNEGSKA (reference sequence). The CDR3 runs 10 residues. The chain joins TRBV20-1 to TRBJ1-2, with D uncertain. The sequencing used PBMCs, mostly from graft donor cells, collected 180 days after TCRalphabeta/CD19-depleted stem cell transplant. This TCR came from a female patient aged 2-10 years who had a stem cell transplant for aplastic anemia, so the T cells may come from the graft donor. CDR3 coding DNA: TGCAGTGCCGGACTCTATGGCTACACCTTC. Residues: CSAGLYGYTF.